One sample yielded the 9 T cell receptor beta chains listed below, sequenced in a study of shared clonotypes between healthy human individuals. The assay was immunoSEQ multiplex PCR, and TCRdb's table has in-frame clones only and misses some. The table shows roughly 500,000 clones, with about four fifths occurring only once. The sequenced sample was PBMCs. These receptors were collected from a woman between 40 and 55 years old in good health. Some clones in this sample may be carry-over from other donors' samples.

This chain joins TRBV5-4 and TRBJ2-1; 12 bases are a match to TRBD2. Unmatched junction bases numbered 7, after V lost 0 bases and J lost 6 bases. CDR3 length: 17 residues. Per germline, CDR1 SGHNT and CDR2 YYREEE (reference sequence). The CDR3 coding sequence is TGTGCCAGCAGCTTGGGCTTAACTAGCGGGAGGCCCAATGAGCAGTTCTTC. This gives the protein CASSLGLTSGRPNEQFF.

The rearrangement links TRBV4-1 to TRBJ1-2, with D perhaps TRBD1 (6 bases). Per the germline V gene, CDR1 is MGHRA and CDR2 is YSYEKL. Trimming shortened V by 5 bases and J by 8 bases, and 24 bases separated the two germline ends. The CDR3 is 16 residues long. The CDR3 coding sequence is TGCGCCAGCAGCACCAGGGAAGGTACCGGGACAACCGGCTACACCTTC. Translating gives CASSTREGTGTTGYTF.

The V call is TRBV19, the J call TRBJ2-3, with 13 bases lining up with TRBD2. CDR3 length equals 16 residues. J lost 1 base, V lost 4 bases, and 2 bases had no gene match. The germline V gene encodes CDR1 LNHDA and CDR2 SQIVND (reference sequence). The DNA of the CDR3 is TGTGCCAGTAGTACTGGACTAGCGGGGGGCACAGATACGCAGTATTTT. Its protein product is CASSTGLAGGTDTQYF.

This chain links TRBV9 with TRBJ2-2; unclear D gene. This CDR3 has 12 residues. V lost 5 bases to trimming and J lost 4 bases, with 6 bases between them. In germline, CDR1 is SGDLS, CDR2 YYNGEE. The CDR3 spells CASSLGTGELFF. In DNA form, the CDR3 reads TGTGCCAGCAGTTTGGGCACCGGGGAGCTGTTTTTT.

The V gene is TRBV18, the J gene TRBJ2-7; the D gene is possibly TRBD1 (6 bases). Germline V lookup: CDR1 KGHSH, CDR2 LQKENI. V lost 0 bases and J 7 bases, leaving 13 bases between the germline ends. This CDR3 region has 14 residues. The CDR3, as DNA: TGTGCCAGCTCACCACCGGTGGGACATCCTGAGCAGTACTTC. Translating it yields CASSPPVGHPEQYF.

On this clone: Sequence at one end of the junction differs from germline and may be a read error. V is TRBV15 and J is TRBJ2-7; 7 nucleotides align to TRBD1. This CDR3 has 14 amino acids. CDR1 is LNHNV, CDR2 YYDKDF, per germline (reference sequence). The CDR3 loop is CATSWRQGQYEQHF. The CDR3 region has the DNA TGTGCCACCAGCTGGAGACAGGGCCAATACGAGCAGCACTTC.

The chain is built from TRBV5-1 and TRBJ2-3; D is possibly TRBD2 (5 bases). The germline V gene encodes CDR1 SGHRS and CDR2 YFSETQ. The CDR3 sequence is 13 residues long. Trimming took 5 bases from V and 1 from J, leaving 8 bases between them. This chain's CDR3 is CASREGGTDTQYF. The DNA for the CDR3 is TGCGCCAGCAGAGAGGGCGGCACAGATACGCAGTATTTT.

This clone was recorded once. The CDR3 DNA reads as TGTGCCAGCAGCCCCAGCGGTACCAAAGAGACCCAGTACTTC. Its translation is CASSPSGTKETQYF. V and J are TRBV7-3 and TRBJ2-5, with D perhaps matching TRBD2 (5 bases). Germline CDR1 and CDR2: SGHTA and FQGTGA. Trimming shortened V by 5 bases and J by 3 bases, and 13 bases separated the two germline ends. The CDR3 contains 14 residues.

This clone has just a few counts. V usage is TRBV2 and J usage is TRBJ2-5; 8 bases map to TRBD1. The closer fit of TRBJ2-7 to the DNA end suggests the J call may be wrong. The V gene's germline CDR1 is SNHLY and CDR2 FYNNEI. The CDR3 runs to 14 residues. CDR3 sequence: CASKQGGSSYEQYF. CDR3 sequence (DNA): TGTGCCAGCAAACAGGGGGGTAGCTCCTACGAGCAGTACTTC.